These 9 T cell receptor beta chains originate from one sample sequenced in a study of T cell changes during pregnancy in multiple sclerosis. TCRdb keeps only in-frame clones here, not all; method: immunoSEQ multiplex PCR. The sample has some 56,000 clones; around 90% are singletons. The sample here was peripheral blood, taken in the third trimester of pregnancy. The source is a female donor in good health, enrolled as a control in a pregnancy study.

The rearrangement links TRBV7-6 to TRBJ2-7, with 13 bases that match TRBD2. This CDR3 region has 15 residues. Germline loops: CDR1 SGHVS, CDR2 FNYEAQ. The ends lost 5 bases at V and 4 bases at J; junction bases unmatched: 5. Here the CDR3 DNA reads TGTGCCAGCAGCCCGCGGACTAGCGGGAGATACGAGCAGTACTTC. It is translated as CASSPRTSGRYEQYF.

This clone was seen only once. J is TRBJ2-3 and V is TRBV19, with 9 nucleotides matching TRBD1. Unmatched junction bases numbered 5, after V lost 6 bases and J lost 1 base. The germline CDR1 and CDR2 sequences are LNHDA and SQIVND (reference sequence). The CDR3 has 15 amino acids. The CDR3 loop reads CASRTGGVGTDTQYF. The CDR3 DNA sequence: TGTGCCAGTAGAACAGGGGGCGTCGGCACAGATACGCAGTATTTT.

The rearrangement joins TRBV11-3 to TRBJ2-7; D gene uncertain. CDR3 length equals 14 residues. Trimming removed 1 base from V and 2 bases from J, with 9 bases in between. The germline V gene has CDR1 SGHNT and CDR2 YENEEA. CDR3 protein: CASSLGRSTYEQYF. CDR3 coding DNA: TGTGCCAGCAGCTTAGGACGGAGTACCTACGAGCAGTACTTC.

The chain recombines TRBV6-1 with TRBJ1-5, with D unclear. Looked up from germline, CDR1 is MNHNS and CDR2 is SASEGT. There are 12 residues in the CDR3. V gave up 8 bases and J gave up 4 bases, with 9 bases separating them. This chain's CDR3 is CASREGNQPQHF. In DNA, the CDR3 is TGTGCCAGCCGGGAGGGAAATCAGCCCCAGCATTTT.

V gene TRBV30 combines with J gene TRBJ1-2; no clear D. The CDR3 length is 12 residues. With 8 bases removed from V and 10 bases from J, the gap between germline ends came to 20 bases. From germline, CDR1 is GTSNPN and CDR2 SVGIG (reference sequence). The CDR3 loop is CAASRTAVDYTF. CDR3 in DNA: TGTGCCGCTAGCCGCACCGCGGTGGACTACACCTTC.

The chain combines TRBV7-9 with TRBJ1-2, with 9 bases fitting TRBD1. Trimming removed 4 bases from V and 4 bases from J; junction bases left unmatched: 4. The germline V gene has CDR1 SEHNR and CDR2 FQNEAQ (reference sequence). This CDR3 spans 14 amino acids. The CDR3 sequence: CASSYDRGTYGYTF. Written as DNA, the CDR3 is TGTGCCAGCAGCTACGACAGGGGGACCTATGGCTACACCTTC. The entire variable domain, with the rest obtained from reference TRBV7-9 and TRBJ1-2, is as follows: DTGVSQNPRHKITKRGQNVTFRCDPISEHNRLYWYRQTLGQGPEFLTYFQNEAQLEKSRLLSDRFSAERPKGSFSTLEIQRTEQGDSAMYLCASSYDRGTYGYTFGSGTRLTVV.

The chain couples TRBV20-1 to TRBJ2-1, with D perhaps matching TRBD2 (5 bases). Per the germline V gene, CDR1 is DFQATT and CDR2 is SNEGSKA (reference sequence). The CDR3 is made up of 11 amino acids. Trimming took 3 bases from V and 11 from J, leaving 11 bases between them. The CDR3 region has the DNA TGCAGTGCTAGGGACTCCCGGAAGCAGTTCTTC. Amino acids: CSARDSRKQFF.

V and J are TRBV4-1 and TRBJ2-1; TRBD1 aligns across 8 bases. The CDR3 has 17 residues. Per germline, CDR1 MGHRA and CDR2 YSYEKL. V lost 0 bases to trimming and J lost 4 bases; unmatched junction nucleotides: 8. The CDR3 sequence is CASSQEAGTGDYNEQFF. For the CDR3, the DNA is TGCGCCAGCAGCCAAGAGGCCGGGACAGGCGATTACAATGAGCAGTTCTTC.

This chain connects TRBV5-1 to TRBJ2-3, with 8 bases identical to TRBD2. The CDR3 is 17 residues long. Trimming removed 3 bases from V and 3 bases from J; junction bases left unmatched: 12. From germline, CDR1 is SGHRS and CDR2 YFSETQ. This CDR3 reads CASSSLSRGGRTDTQYF. The CDR3 DNA reads TGCGCCAGCAGCTCCCTTTCACGGGGGGGCCGAACAGATACGCAGTATTTT.